This T cell receptor (beta chain) comes out of a study of shared clonotypes between healthy human individuals. The V gene's germline CDR1 is SGHRS and CDR2 YFSETQ. Trimming took 4 bases from V and 4 from J; bases not matched to a gene: 3. The CDR3 consists of 16 residues. Only in-frame clones appear in the TCRdb table, and some are missing; sequencing was by immunoSEQ multiplex PCR. The sample carries approximately 2.3 million clones, approximately 95% recorded once. This receptor was identified in a man between 18 and 35 years old in good health. Some clones in this sample may be carry-over from other donors' samples. The sequencing sample was made of naive CD4+ T cells from PBMCs. Noted subset: CD45RA+ positively selected. The rearrangement links TRBV5-1 to TRBJ2-3, with 16 bases aligning to TRBD2. The CDR3 region is CASSSGTSGGADTQYF. The CDR3 bases are TGCGCCAGCAGCAGCGGGACTAGCGGGGGGGCAGATACGCAGTATTTT.